This is a list of T cell receptor beta chains from one sample in a study of cytomegalovirus exposure and HLA in healthy donors. The data were produced by immunoSEQ multiplex PCR, yet TCRdb's version contains in-frame clones alone and is incomplete. Among 90,000 to 120,000 clones, 60% to 80% were seen once, and the ten largest hold 2% to 3%. The specimen sequenced was PBMCs. All receptors derive from a man younger than 35 in good health and CMV-seronegative. The CDR3 runs from the conserved cysteine through the conserved F or W. The D gene is left open where the match is weak. The size field is filled for only some rows; it gives once, few, many or a size class.

J	size	D	V	CDR3	DNA
TRBJ2-1	.	.	TRBV27	CASSSLSDEQFF	TGTGCCAGCAGTTCCCTATCGGATGAGCAGTTCTTC
TRBJ2-5	.	TRBD1	TRBV5-1	CASSTRQGPETQYF	TGCGCCAGCAGCACACGACAGGGACCGGAGACCCAGTACTTC
TRBJ2-1	.	TRBD2	TRBV19	CASSIVLAGGSSYNEQFF	TGTGCCAGTAGTATAGTTCTAGCGGGGGGGAGCTCCTACAATGAGCAGTTCTTC
TRBJ1-6	.	.	TRBV2	CASPGVPGQANSPLHF	TGTGCCAGCCCAGGGGTTCCGGGACAAGCAAATTCACCCCTCCACTTT
TRBJ2-2	.	TRBD1	TRBV2	CASRGTGPTGELFF	TGTGCCAGCAGGGGGACAGGACCCACCGGGGAGCTGTTTTTT
TRBJ2-3	.	TRBD2	TRBV5-5	CASSASGADTDTQYF	TGTGCCAGCAGCGCTAGCGGGGCAGACACAGATACGCAGTATTTT
TRBJ2-7	.	.	TRBV25-1	CASSELGPQGGEQYF	TGTGCCAGCAGTGAATTGGGCCCGCAGGGGGGCGAGCAGTACTTC
TRBJ2-7	few	TRBD1	TRBV7-6	CASSPAWTGYEQYF	TGTGCCAGCAGCCCCGCCTGGACAGGCTACGAGCAGTACTTC
TRBJ1-6	.	.	TRBV9	CASSVGGGSYNSPLHF	TGTGCCAGCAGCGTAGGAGGGGGCTCCTATAATTCACCCCTCCACTTT
TRBJ2-7	few	TRBD2	TRBV28	CASRPGGSSYEQYF	TGTGCCAGCAGGCCGGGGGGGAGCTCCTACGAGCAGTACTTC
TRBJ2-5	.	.	TRBV2	CASAGVETQYF	TGTGCCAGCGCAGGGGTGGAGACCCAGTACTTC
TRBJ2-5	.	.	TRBV6-4	CASSDQETQYF	TGTGCCAGCAGTGACCAGGAGACCCAGTACTTC
TRBJ1-2	once	TRBD1	TRBV7-9	CASSPSARGRDGYTF	TGTGCCAGCAGTCCCTCGGCGAGGGGGCGCGATGGCTACACCTTC
TRBJ2-7	.	TRBD1	TRBV5-6	CASIFSTGPYEQYF	TGTGCCAGCATCTTTTCGACAGGGCCCTACGAGCAGTACTTC
TRBJ2-1	.	TRBD2	TRBV7-6	CASSLGTSGGPGFF	TGTGCCAGCAGCTTGGGGACTAGCGGGGGGCCGGGGTTCTTC
TRBJ1-4	few	TRBD1	TRBV5-6	CASSYGTVSEKLFF	TGTGCCAGCAGCTACGGGACAGTCTCTGAAAAACTGTTTTTT
TRBJ1-6	.	.	TRBV7-2	CASSLIPFSYNSPLHF	TGTGCCAGCAGCTTAATCCCCTTCTCCTATAATTCACCCCTCCACTTT
TRBJ2-1	.	.	TRBV27	CASSLRPGDRQFF	TGTGCCAGCAGTCTCCGACCGGGGGACAGGCAGTTCTTC
TRBJ2-2	.	TRBD1	TRBV6-1	CASRQGLDTGELFF	TGTGCCAGCAGACAGGGGTTGGACACCGGGGAGCTGTTTTTT
TRBJ2-2	few	TRBD2	TRBV27	CASSRAGGGYTGELFF	TGTGCCAGCAGTCGCGCGGGGGGAGGGTACACCGGGGAGCTGTTTTTT
TRBJ1-2	.	.	TRBV6-1	CASSEPIDSNYGYPF	TGTGCCAGCAGTGAACCCATTGACAGCAACTATGGCTACCCCTTC
TRBJ2-5	.	TRBD2	TRBV4-3	CASSHAPGGKETQYF	TGCGCCAGCAGCCATGCACCGGGAGGGAAAGAGACCCAGTACTTC
TRBJ2-7	once	TRBD2	TRBV7-8	CASSFSERGSSYEQYF	TGTGCCAGCAGCTTTTCGGAGCGGGGGAGCTCCTACGAGCAGTACTTC
TRBJ2-6	once	.	TRBV6-6	CASNKNRGGANVLPF	TGTGCCAGCAATAAAAACAGGGGGGGGGCCAACGTCCTGCCTTTC
TRBJ2-5	.	.	TRBV11-2	CASSYRDTSLQETQYF	TGTGCCAGCAGCTATCGGGACACATCCCTCCAAGAGACCCAGTACTTC
TRBJ2-2	few	TRBD2	TRBV30	CAWSRSPGGPGELFF	TGTGCCTGGAGTCGCAGCCCGGGGGGGCCCGGGGAGCTGTTTTTT
TRBJ1-1	many	.	TRBV27	CASSLNPVMNTEAFF	TGTGCCAGCAGTTTAAACCCAGTCATGAACACTGAAGCTTTCTTT
TRBJ2-5	.	.	TRBV7-6	CASSSYRTAPGAQYF	TGTGCCAGCAGCTCGTACCGGACTGCGCCCGGAGCCCAGTACTTC
TRBJ2-7	.	TRBD1	TRBV28	CASSHRGLPYEQYF	TGTGCCAGCAGCCACAGGGGGCTTCCCTACGAGCAGTACTTC
TRBJ2-7	.	TRBD2	TRBV6-6	CASSLMRGGYEQYF	TGTGCCAGCAGTTTGATGCGGGGGGGGTACGAGCAGTACTTC
TRBJ2-7	.	TRBD1	TRBV5-1	CASSSTGGTYEQYF	TGCGCCAGCAGCTCTACAGGGGGGACCTACGAGCAGTACTTC
TRBJ1-5	few	TRBD1	TRBV7-9	CASSRQGPNQPQHF	TGTGCCAGCAGCCGACAGGGCCCGAATCAGCCCCAGCATTTT
TRBJ1-3	.	.	TRBV19	CASSIGSGNTIYF	TGTGCCAGTAGTATCGGCTCTGGAAACACCATATATTTT
TRBJ1-1	once	.	TRBV16	CASTTPPNTEAFF	TGTGCCAGCACCACTCCCCCGAACACTGAAGCTTTCTTT
TRBJ2-2	.	.	TRBV9	CASSSGGRNTGELFF	TGTGCCAGCAGCTCCGGTGGGCGGAACACCGGGGAGCTGTTTTTT
TRBJ2-7	.	.	TRBV2	CASSEVDWIPYEQYF	TGTGCCAGCAGTGAAGTTGACTGGATTCCCTACGAGCAGTACTTC
TRBJ2-7	.	.	TRBV6-1	CASLRLGMWEQYF	TGTGCCAGCCTCAGGCTTGGAATGTGGGAGCAGTACTTC
TRBJ2-2	.	TRBD2	TRBV6-1	CASSPASGHTGELFF	TGTGCCAGCAGCCCGGCTAGCGGACACACCGGGGAGCTGTTTTTT
TRBJ2-3	few	.	TRBV6-4	CASSGQDGTDTQYF	TGTGCCAGCAGTGGACAGGATGGGACAGATACGCAGTATTTT
TRBJ2-1	.	TRBD1	TRBV5-6	CASSPSLAGGYYNEQFF	TGTGCCAGCAGCCCCAGTTTGGCAGGGGGCTACTACAATGAGCAGTTCTTC
TRBJ2-5	.	.	TRBV13	CASSLGGGAETQYF	TGTGCCAGCAGCTTAGGAGGCGGGGCAGAGACCCAGTACTTC
TRBJ2-7	.	.	TRBV4-2	CASSQNGAREQYF	TGTGCCAGCAGCCAAAATGGGGCTAGAGAGCAGTACTTC
TRBJ2-5	.	.	TRBV2	CASSESAAEIYQETQYF	TGTGCCAGCAGTGAGTCGGCAGCGGAGATTTACCAAGAGACCCAGTACTTC
TRBJ1-6	.	TRBD1	TRBV19	CASSARDSLSPLHF	TGTGCCAGTAGTGCCCGGGACAGCTTATCACCCCTCCACTTT
TRBJ2-6	.	.	TRBV29-1	CSVPQRAGTPNSGANVLTF	TGCAGCGTACCACAAAGAGCCGGGACACCAAACTCTGGGGCCAACGTCCTGACTTTC
TRBJ1-2	.	.	TRBV6-5	CASRGRAGGYTF	TGTGCCAGCAGAGGCAGGGCCGGTGGCTACACCTTC